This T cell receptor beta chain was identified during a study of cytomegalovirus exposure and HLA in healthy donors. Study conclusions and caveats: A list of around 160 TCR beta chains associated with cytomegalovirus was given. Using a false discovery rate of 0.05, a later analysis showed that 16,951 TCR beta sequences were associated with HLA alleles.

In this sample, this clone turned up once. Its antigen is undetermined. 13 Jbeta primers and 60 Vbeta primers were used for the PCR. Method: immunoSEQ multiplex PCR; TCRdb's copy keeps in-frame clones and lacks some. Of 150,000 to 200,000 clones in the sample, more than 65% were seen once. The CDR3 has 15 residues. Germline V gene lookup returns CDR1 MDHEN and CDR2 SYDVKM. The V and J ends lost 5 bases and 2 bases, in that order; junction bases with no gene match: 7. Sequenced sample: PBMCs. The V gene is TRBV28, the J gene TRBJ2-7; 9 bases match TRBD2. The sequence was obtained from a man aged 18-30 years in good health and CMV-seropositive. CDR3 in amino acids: CASSAGLAAAYEQYF. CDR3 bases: TGTGCCAGCAGTGCGGGACTAGCCGCCGCCTACGAGCAGTACTTC.